This T cell receptor (beta chain) was sequenced for a study of blood T cell repertoires in COVID-19 (dated by TCRdb to 2020 to 2022). In the study overall: Samples from collaborators originated in the United States, Italy and Spain and spanned both the acute and convalescent phases of COVID-19. A de-identified subject ID, COVID-19 status, age in years and sex were almost always included in the sample metadata. The material from the prospective study consisted of cDNA or gDNA derived from T cells, B-cell-depleted T cells, or PBMCs. The repertoires were released in a freely available public database intended as a resource for research on the immune response to SARS-CoV-2. Deeply sampled blood TCRbeta repertoires from subjects exposed to, actively infected with, or recovered from COVID-19 were included in the dataset. Samples were obtained from the ongoing ImmuneRACE study (first 160 participants) and from about 1,300 subjects provided by 6 global collaborators. Where available, HLA class I and class II types were taken from metadata supplied by the sample provider and were not determined by assay-based typing. General findings and caveats noted by the study authors: How much clinical and demographic metadata was included differed by source and by participant, and the metadata was provided uncurated.

A second Seattle source provided samples from volunteer blood donors who had recovered from COVID-19. Whole blood was collected in K2EDTA tubes by collaborating institutions according to the institutions' own protocols. For TCRbeta analysis, collaborator samples were shipped as frozen whole blood, as isolated PBMCs, or as DNA extracted from either sample type. Regarding this clone: Its antigen specificity is not known. Base-call qualities are not available, and no considerably larger clone is one nucleotide away.

The CDR3 sequence holds 16 residues, the cysteine and phenylalanine included. CDR3 DNA is the only sequence kept; it has 48 bases, read in frame from the first base. The germline V end is reduced by 7 bases and the J end by 1 base; junction bases left unmatched: 11. Based on the germline V gene (reference sequence), the CDR1 and CDR2 sequences are LNHDA and SQIVND. The immunoSEQ Assay, a bias-controlled multiplex PCR, was used to amplify TCRbeta CDR3 regions from genomic DNA. The original methods were these. The number of nucleated cells in each sample was estimated by amplification of reference gene primers within the assay. To quantify the absolute abundance of each unique TCRbeta CDR3 rearrangement, sequence reads were collapsed and filtered. For each sample, productive Simpson clonality was calculated as the square root of Simpson's diversity index over productive rearrangements. TCRdb stores this immuneACCESS table with in-frame sequences only. Part of the clones is absent; in the studies checked, under half of the shortfall reflects unresolved V genes, and no reason is known for the rest. The V and J calls and clone size are taken from that table; D and trimming were inferred from the DNA. The sample profile shows a few hundred thousand clones; about four fifths of them were found once. Jointly, the top ten make up approximately 2% of the sample.

Material: peripheral blood. The clonotype comes from a man aged 25 to 40 who had recovered from COVID-19. Recombination linked TRBV19 to TRBJ1-1, with TRBD1 identical over 8 junction bases. The nucleotide sequence reads TGTGCCAGTACCTCTCCCCCGGGGACAGGGAACACTGAAGCTTTCTTT. This yields the protein CASTSPPGTGNTEAFF.